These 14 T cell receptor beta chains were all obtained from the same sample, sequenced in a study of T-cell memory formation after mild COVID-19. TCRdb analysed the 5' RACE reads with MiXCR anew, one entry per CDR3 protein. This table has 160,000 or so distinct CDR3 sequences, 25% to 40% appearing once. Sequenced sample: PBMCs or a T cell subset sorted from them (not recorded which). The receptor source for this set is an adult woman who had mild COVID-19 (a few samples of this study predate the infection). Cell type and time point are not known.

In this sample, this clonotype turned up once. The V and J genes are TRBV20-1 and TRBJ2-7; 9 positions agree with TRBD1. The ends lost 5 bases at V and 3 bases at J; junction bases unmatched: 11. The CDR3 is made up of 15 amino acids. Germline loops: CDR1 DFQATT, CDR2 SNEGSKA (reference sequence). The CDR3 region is CSAQFTGQGRYEQYF. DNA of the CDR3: TGCAGTGCTCAGTTTACGGGACAGGGTCGCTACGAGCAGTACTTC.

The DNA of the CDR3 is TGCGCCAGCAGCTTGGCTTCTAATGAAAAACTGTTTTTT. It is translated as CASSLASNEKLFF. This sequence joins TRBV5-1 and TRBJ1-4; no reliable D call. The ends were cut back, 0 bases at V and 3 bases at J, with 3 bases in the middle. CDR1 SGHRS and CDR2 YFSETQ come from the germline V gene. The CDR3 is made up of 13 amino acids.

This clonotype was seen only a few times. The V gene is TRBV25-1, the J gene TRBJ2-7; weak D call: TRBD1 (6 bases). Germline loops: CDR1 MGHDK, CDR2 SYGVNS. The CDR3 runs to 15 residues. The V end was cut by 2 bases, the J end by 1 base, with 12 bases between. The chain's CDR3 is CASSETGTPSYEQYF. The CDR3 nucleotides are TGTGCCAGCAGTGAAACCGGGACACCTTCCTACGAGCAGTACTTC.

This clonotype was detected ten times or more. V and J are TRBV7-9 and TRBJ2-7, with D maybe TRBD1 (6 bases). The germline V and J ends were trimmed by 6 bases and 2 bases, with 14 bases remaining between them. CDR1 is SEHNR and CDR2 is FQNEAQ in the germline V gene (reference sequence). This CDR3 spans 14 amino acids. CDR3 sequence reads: CASRPNGQTYEQYF. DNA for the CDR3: TGTGCCAGCAGGCCAAATGGACAGACCTACGAGCAGTACTTC.

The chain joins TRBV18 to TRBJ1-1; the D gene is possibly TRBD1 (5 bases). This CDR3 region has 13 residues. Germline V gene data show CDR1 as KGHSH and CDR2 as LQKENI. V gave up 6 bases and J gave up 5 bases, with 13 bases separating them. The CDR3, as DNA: TGTGCCAGCTCCCCCGATTGGGGGACTGAAGCTTTCTTT. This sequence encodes CASSPDWGTEAFF.

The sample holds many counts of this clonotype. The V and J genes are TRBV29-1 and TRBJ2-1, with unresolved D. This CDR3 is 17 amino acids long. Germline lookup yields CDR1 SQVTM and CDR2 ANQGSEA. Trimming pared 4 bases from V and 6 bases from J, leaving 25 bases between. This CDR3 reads CSVVILTPRLDPNEQFF. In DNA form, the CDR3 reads TGCAGCGTTGTAATCCTGACCCCTAGGCTAGACCCCAATGAGCAGTTCTTC.

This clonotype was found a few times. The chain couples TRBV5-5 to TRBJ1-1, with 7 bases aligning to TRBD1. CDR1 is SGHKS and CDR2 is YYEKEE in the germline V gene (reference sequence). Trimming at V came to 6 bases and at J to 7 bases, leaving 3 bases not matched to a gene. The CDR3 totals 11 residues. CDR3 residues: CASKRDSEAFF. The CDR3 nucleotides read TGTGCCAGCAAGAGGGACAGTGAAGCTTTCTTT.

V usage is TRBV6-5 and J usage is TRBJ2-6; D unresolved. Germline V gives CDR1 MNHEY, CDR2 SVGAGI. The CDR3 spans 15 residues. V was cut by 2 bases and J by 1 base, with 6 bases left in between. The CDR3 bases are TGTGCCAGCAGTTACGATCTGTCTGGGGCCAACGTCCTGACTTTC. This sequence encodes CASSYDLSGANVLTF.

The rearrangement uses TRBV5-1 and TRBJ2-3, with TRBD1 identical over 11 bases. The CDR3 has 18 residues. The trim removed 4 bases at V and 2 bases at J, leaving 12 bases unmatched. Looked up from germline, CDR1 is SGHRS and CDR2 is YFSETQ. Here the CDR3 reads CASSLEGQGAFVTDTQYF. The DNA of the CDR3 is TGCGCCAGCAGCCTAGAAGGACAGGGGGCGTTTGTCACAGATACGCAGTATTTT.

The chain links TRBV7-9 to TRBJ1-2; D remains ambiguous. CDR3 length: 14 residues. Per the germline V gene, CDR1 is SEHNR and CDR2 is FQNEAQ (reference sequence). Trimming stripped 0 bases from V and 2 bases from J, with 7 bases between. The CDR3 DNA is TGTGCCAGCAGCTTAGCTGCGGTGAACTATGGCTACACCTTC. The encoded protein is CASSLAAVNYGYTF.

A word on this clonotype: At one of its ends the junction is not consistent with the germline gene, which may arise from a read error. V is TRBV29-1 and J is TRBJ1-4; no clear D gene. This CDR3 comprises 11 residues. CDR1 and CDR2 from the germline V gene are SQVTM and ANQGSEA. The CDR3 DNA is TGCAGCGTTAACTTGGGTGGAACAGCCCTTTTT. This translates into CSVNLGGTALF.

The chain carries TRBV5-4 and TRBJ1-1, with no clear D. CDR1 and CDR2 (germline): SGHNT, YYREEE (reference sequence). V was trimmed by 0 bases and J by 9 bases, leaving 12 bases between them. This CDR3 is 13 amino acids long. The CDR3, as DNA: TGTGCCAGCAGCTTGGTTATGGATAAGCAAGCTTTCTTT. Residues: CASSLVMDKQAFF.

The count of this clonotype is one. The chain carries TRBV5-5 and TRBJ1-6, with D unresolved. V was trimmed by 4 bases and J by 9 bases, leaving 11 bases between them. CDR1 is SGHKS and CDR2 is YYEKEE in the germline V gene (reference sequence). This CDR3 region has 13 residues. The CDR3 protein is CASSEQNSSPLHF. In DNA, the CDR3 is TGTGCCAGCAGCGAACAAAACAGTTCACCCCTCCACTTT. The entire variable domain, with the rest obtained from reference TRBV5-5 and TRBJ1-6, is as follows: DAGVTQSPTHLIKTRGQQVTLRCSPISGHKSVSWYQQVLGQGPQFIFQYYEKEERGRGNFPDRFSARQFPNYSSELNVNALLLGDSALYLCASSEQNSSPLHFGNGTRLTVT.

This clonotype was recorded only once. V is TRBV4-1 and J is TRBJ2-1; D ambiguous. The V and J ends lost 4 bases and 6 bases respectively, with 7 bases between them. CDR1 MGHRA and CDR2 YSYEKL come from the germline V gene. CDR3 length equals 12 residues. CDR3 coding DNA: TGCGCCAGCAGCCCTAAAAGCAATGAGCAGTTCTTC. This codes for CASSPKSNEQFF.